This is a list of T cell receptor beta chains from one sample in a study of human T cells and chemical hapten exposure. TCRdb recomputed calls from the RACE reads with MiXCR, one row per CDR3 protein. Of about 350,000 distinct CDR3 sequences in the sample, 5% to 6.5% were seen once. The starting material was whole blood, obtained in connection with sensitization to the hapten diphenylcyclopropenone (DPC). The receptors derive from a woman younger than 35 with alopecia areata. Some clones in this sample may be carry-over from other donors' samples. The conserved cysteine and the conserved F or W are not part of the CDR3 here.

>TRBJ2-5|TRBV7-2|16
ASSLTGDWAGGQETQY
>TRBJ2-2|TRBV3-1|11
ATLGDNTGELF
>TRBJ1-2|TRBV13|13
ASSYWDSPNYGYT
>TRBJ2-2|TRBV28|14
ATRNRQGADTGELF
>TRBJ1-5|TRBV20-1|12
SATRAGREEPQH
>TRBJ1-5|TRBV6-2/TRBV6-3|18
ASSYSTAGTGGSAGQPQH
>TRBJ1-1|TRBV11-2|13
ASSLRQGRGTEAF
>TRBJ2-1|TRBV4-2|13
ASSQAWDPPGEQF
>TRBJ1-1|TRBV6-5|14
ASSYSSGGRSTEAF
>TRBJ2-5|TRBV29-1|10
SVDAAQETQY
>TRBJ2-3|TRBV12-3/TRBV12-4|13
ASSGVGGGADTQY
>TRBJ1-1|TRBV7-9|12
ASSPGTTLTEAF
>TRBJ2-3|TRBV10-3|12
AISGKGSIDTQY
>TRBJ1-6|TRBV5-1|12
ASSLKQGTTPLH
>TRBJ2-3|TRBV7-2|16
ASSLVFRGGTSTDTQY
>TRBJ1-5|TRBV2|13
ASSRGYNSNQPQH
>TRBJ2-7|TRBV6-2/TRBV6-3|10
ASSVLFGEQY
>TRBJ2-5|TRBV7-2|14
ASSRTSGGAYETQY
>TRBJ2-5|TRBV12-3/TRBV12-4|12
ASSFARGQETQY
>TRBJ2-7|TRBV4-2|13
ASSQESAEWYEQY
>TRBJ1-5|TRBV15|13
ATSSQGGGNQPQH
>TRBJ2-1|TRBV7-2|14
ASSLDGGSSYNEQF
>TRBJ2-2|TRBV10-3|12
AISTGLSTGELF
>TRBJ1-6|TRBV4-1|15
ASSQQTGGFYNSPLH
>TRBJ2-1|TRBV5-1|13
ASSRRLSSYNEQF
>TRBJ2-7|TRBV20-1|12
SAITGGKGYEQY
>TRBJ1-1|TRBV6-2/TRBV6-3|12
ASSPDGLNTEAF
>TRBJ2-2|TRBV7-8|14
ASSYRGRQNTGELF
>TRBJ2-2|TRBV4-3|13
ASSQVVFGTGELF
>TRBJ2-3|TRBV29-1|10
SVWGAEDTQY
>TRBJ1-2|TRBV27|14
ASSFDRGEGMYGYT
>TRBJ2-3|TRBV9|13
ASSVLAGPTDTQY
>TRBJ2-3|TRBV27|9
ASRFADTQY
>TRBJ2-1|TRBV4-1|12
ASSRDRGDNEQF
>TRBJ2-5|TRBV27|13
ASSLMTGGRETQY
>TRBJ1-6|TRBV7-2|11
ASSLQGRAPLH
>TRBJ2-1|TRBV5-1|10
ASSLVRGMKF
>TRBJ1-2|TRBV6-5|15
ASSWRDRDPINYGYT
>TRBJ1-4|TRBV6-5|12
ASSRGRGYEKLF
>TRBJ1-1|TRBV28|15
ASSHNYREHLGTEAF
>TRBJ1-4|TRBV18|11
ASSRGRDEKLF
>TRBJ1-2|TRBV2|11
ASNPGTGGGYT
>TRBJ1-4|TRBV20-1|11
SATTGYDEKLF
>TRBJ2-3|TRBV6-6|14
ASSYSPSGGPDTQY
>TRBJ1-1|TRBV10-2|13
ASSGNGNANTEAF
>TRBJ1-2|TRBV3-1|10
ASSHTGGGYT
>TRBJ1-2|TRBV4-3|12
ASSQDHGAVGYT
>TRBJ2-5|TRBV29-1|13
SVVASGGNQETQY
>TRBJ2-1|TRBV11-3|13
ASSPGGGAYNEQF
>TRBJ1-3|TRBV9|13
ASSVDPSSGNTIY
>TRBJ2-3|TRBV9|12
ASSVLAGANTQY
>TRBJ2-7|TRBV14|17
ASSQLRLHRDEVSYEQY
>TRBJ2-5|TRBV5-1|13
ASGIPGTDQETQY
>TRBJ2-1|TRBV29-1|13
SVEGGQSSYNEQF
>TRBJ1-3|TRBV9|14
ASSSPRGEGTNTIY
>TRBJ2-6|TRBV5-1|13
ASSLEGSGANVLT
>TRBJ2-2|TRBV6-2/TRBV6-3|13
ASTSTRKNTGELF